This T cell receptor (beta chain) is drawn from a study of T cell repertoires in cytomegalovirus infection. Study at large: It was the public TCR beta signatures that indicated both CMV infection and matching HLA type.

From germline, CDR1 is LNHDA and CDR2 SQIVND (reference sequence). This CDR3 has 16 amino acids. Findings of the study overall: CMV-specific TCR beta clonotypes restricted by HLA-C dominated the ex vivo response.

A word on this clonotype: What it recognizes is unknown. The germline gene is not matched at one end of the junction; a read error may be the cause.

Each CDR3 protein is one row after TCRdb ran MiXCR on the reads. Among some 940,000 distinct CDR3 sequences, about 33% were seen once, and the ten largest hold 13%. The source is a human donor in good health (CMV status not recorded). Some clones in this sample may be carry-over from other donors' samples. This sequence joins TRBV19 and TRBJ1-2; D possibly corresponds to TRBD1 (6 bases). The specimen comprised cultured CD8+ T cells from PBMCs, sampled from culture after CMV antigen stimulation. DNA of the CDR3: TGTGCCAGTACCCTGCTCGGGGGGCAGTACGACTATAGCTACACCTTC. Protein product: CASTLLGGQYDYSYTF.